Shown below are 17 T cell receptor beta chains from a single sample sequenced in a study of T cell changes during pregnancy in multiple sclerosis. Generated by immunoSEQ multiplex PCR, the TCRdb table keeps only in-frame clones and is missing some. Seen here are about 38,000 clones, around 89% observed once, and the top ten hold 6% to 7.5%. Sequences were derived from CD8+ T cells from peripheral blood mononuclear cells, sampled in the third trimester of pregnancy. The source is a female donor with multiple sclerosis, enrolled in a pregnancy study.

The V gene is TRBV7-2, the J gene TRBJ2-3; D unclear. The CDR3 consists of 13 residues. Germline CDR1 reads SGHTA; CDR2 reads FQGNSA. V was pared by 1 base and J by 5 bases, with 7 bases between. CDR3 nucleotide sequence: TGTGCCAGCAGCTTAGTAGTTGGAGATACGCAGTATTTT. Translated: CASSLVVGDTQYF.

The chain links TRBV4-3 to TRBJ2-5; TRBD2 is a possible D gene (5 bases). Germline CDR1 is LGHNA and CDR2 is YSLEER. The CDR3 totals 16 residues. V lost 3 bases, J lost 4 bases, and 18 bases lay in between. The CDR3 here is CASSHLGGWSGETQYF. Here the CDR3 DNA reads TGCGCCAGCAGCCATTTGGGCGGGTGGAGTGGAGAGACCCAGTACTTC.

The chain recombines TRBV11-1 with TRBJ1-3; D call uncertain. The V end lost 4 bases, the J end lost 5 bases, and 18 bases lay between the germline ends. CDR3 length equals 16 residues. Germline V gene lookup returns CDR1 SGHAT and CDR2 FQDESV (reference sequence). The CDR3 coding sequence is TGTGCCAGCAGCTCGACGAGGGCAGGACGACGAAACACCATATATTTT. It codes for CASSSTRAGRRNTIYF.

The chain couples TRBV5-5 to TRBJ2-7; TRBD1 agrees at 11 bases. Germline-derived CDR1 and CDR2 are SGHKS and YYEKEE (reference sequence). This CDR3 has 15 amino acids. Trimming at V came to 5 bases and at J to 5 bases, leaving 9 bases not matched to a gene. CDR3 sequence: CASSGLGTGGHEQYF. The CDR3 coding sequence is TGTGCCAGCAGTGGTTTGGGGACAGGGGGACACGAGCAGTACTTC.

The V call is TRBV7-9, the J call TRBJ2-1, with 8 bases aligning to TRBD1. The CDR3 has 14 residues. J was trimmed by 7 bases and V by 8 bases; bases with no gene match: 10. The germline CDR1 and CDR2 sequences are SEHNR and FQNEAQ (reference sequence). CDR3 sequence reads: CASHRDRIENEQFF. DNA for the CDR3: TGTGCCAGCCACCGGGACAGGATTGAGAATGAGCAGTTCTTC.

To note about this clone: Mismatch with germline at one junction end may stem from a read error. J is TRBJ2-7 and V is TRBV5-4; TRBD1 aligns across 8 bases. Germline V lookup: CDR1 SGHNT, CDR2 YYREEE (reference sequence). The CDR3 has 18 residues. The chain's CDR3 is CASSQDLTLGQGPYEQYF. The CDR3 DNA sequence: TGCGCCAGCAGCCAAGATCTAACCCTAGGACAGGGCCCCTACGAGCAGTACTTC.

This clone was counted many times. The chain recombines TRBV4-2 with TRBJ2-1; TRBD1 matches 10 bases. Germline assignment: CDR1 LGHNA and CDR2 YNFKEQ. The CDR3 consists of 16 residues. With 5 bases clipped from V and 3 bases from J, the junction kept 7 bases outside the gene matches. The CDR3 region is CASSYSGTGDYNEQFF. CDR3 coding DNA: TGTGCCAGCAGCTACTCCGGGACAGGGGACTACAATGAGCAGTTCTTC.

J is TRBJ2-7 and V is TRBV4-3, with D uncertain. In germline, CDR1 is LGHNA, CDR2 YSLEER. Between the trimmed V and J ends, which lost 4 bases and 3 bases, there was a span of 10 bases. The CDR3 totals 13 residues. The CDR3 region has the DNA TGCGCCAGCAGCCCAACGCCAGGCTACGAGCAGTACTTC. Translated: CASSPTPGYEQYF.

V gene TRBV5-1 combines with J gene TRBJ2-3; TRBD2 matches at 13 bases. This CDR3 contains 16 residues. The germline gives CDR1 SGHRS, CDR2 YFSETQ. Trimming took 4 bases from V and 4 from J; bases not matched to a gene: 6. The DNA of the CDR3 is TGCGCCAGCAGCGCGGGACTAGCGGGGACAGCAGATACGCAGTATTTT. Translated: CASSAGLAGTADTQYF.

The rearrangement links TRBV19 to TRBJ2-3; a weak D match, TRBD1 (6 bases). Germline V gene lookup returns CDR1 LNHDA and CDR2 SQIVND (reference sequence). V was clipped by 1 base and J by 2 bases, with 7 bases between them. CDR3 size: 14 residues. The CDR3 DNA sequence: TGTGCCAGTAGTATAGGGACAGACACAGATACGCAGTATTTT. Encoded protein: CASSIGTDTDTQYF. Full variable domain (remainder filled in from reference TRBV19 and TRBJ2-3): DGGITQSPKYLFRKEGQNVTLSCEQNLNHDAMYWYRQDPGQGLRLIYYSQIVNDFQKGDIAEGYSVSREKKESFPLTVTSAQKNPTAFYLCASSIGTDTDTQYFGPGTRLTVL.

This rearrangement joins TRBV10-3 to TRBJ2-5; D remains ambiguous. V was shortened by 2 bases and J by 2 bases, with 9 bases between the two germline ends. From germline, CDR1 is ENHRY and CDR2 SYGVKD. The CDR3 extends over 14 amino acids. This chain's CDR3 is CAISEPNPQETQYF. The CDR3 DNA follows: TGTGCCATCAGTGAGCCTAACCCTCAAGAGACCCAGTACTTC.

In this sample, this clone turned up once. The chain recombines TRBV9 with TRBJ1-2; 7 bases agree with TRBD1. The V gene end was trimmed by 2 bases and the J gene end by 8 bases; junction bases not matched to a gene: 9. CDR3 size: 14 residues. Germline V gene data show CDR1 as SGDLS and CDR2 as YYNGEE. CDR3 DNA sequence: TGTGCCAGCAGCGTCCAAGCAGGGGGAGGAGGCTACACCTTC. Protein sequence: CASSVQAGGGGYTF. Full variable domain (remainder filled in from reference TRBV9 and TRBJ1-2): DSGVTQTPKHLITATGQRVTLRCSPRSGDLSVYWYQQSLDQGLQFLIQYYNGEERAKGNILERFSAQQFPDLHSELNLSSLELGDSALYFCASSVQAGGGGYTFGSGTRLTVV.

Here the CDR3 reads CASREGGWVTGELFF. The CDR3 DNA reads TGTGCCAGCCGGGAGGGAGGATGGGTCACCGGGGAGCTGTTTTTT. The chain uses TRBV27 and TRBJ2-2, with 8 bases fitting TRBD2. The CDR3 has 15 residues. CDR1 MNHEY and CDR2 SMNVEV come from the germline V gene (reference sequence). Losses at the gene ends were 8 bases for V and 4 bases for J; bases not matched to a gene: 9.

The rearrangement uses TRBV6-1 and TRBJ1-6; D remains unclear. The germline gives CDR1 MNHNS, CDR2 SASEGT. CDR3 length equals 14 residues. Trimming shortened V by 2 bases and J by 10 bases, and 12 bases separated the two germline ends. CDR3 sequence reads: CASSERQENSPLHF. CDR3 in DNA: TGTGCCAGCAGTGAACGGCAGGAAAACTCACCCCTCCACTTT.

CDR3 sequence: CAWSAAMGSPLHF. DNA for the CDR3: TGTGCCTGGTCCGCGGCCATGGGTTCACCCCTCCACTTT. The chain recombines TRBV30 with TRBJ1-6; no definite D call. This CDR3 has 13 amino acids. Germline-derived CDR1 and CDR2 are GTSNPN and SVGIG (reference sequence). Trimming cost V 5 bases and J 9 bases, with 14 bases left between them. The full variable domain, with the rest looked up from reference TRBV30 and TRBJ1-6, is SQTIHQWPATLVQPVGSPLSLECTVEGTSNPNLYWYRQAAGRGLQLLFYSVGIGQISSEVPQNLSASRPQDRQFILSSKKLLLSDSGFYLCAWSAAMGSPLHFGNGTRLTVT.

The V gene is TRBV9, the J gene TRBJ2-1; TRBD2 is a possible D gene (6 bases). In germline, CDR1 is SGDLS, CDR2 YYNGEE. The CDR3 has 12 amino acids. Trimming stripped 4 bases from V and 8 bases from J, with 10 bases between. CDR3 amino acids: CASSPGGDEQFF. In DNA, the CDR3 is TGTGCCAGCAGCCCCGGGGGAGATGAGCAGTTCTTC.

The rearrangement links TRBV7-2 to TRBJ2-7; 9 bases are a match to TRBD1. With V trimmed by 8 bases and J by 2 bases, 10 bases remained unmatched. Germline V lookup: CDR1 SGHTA, CDR2 FQGNSA. The CDR3 contains 15 residues. The DNA of the CDR3 is TGTGCCAGCCACACATCACAGGGGGCCCCCTACGAGCAGTACTTC. Residues: CASHTSQGAPYEQYF.